The 10 T cell receptor beta chains below come from one sample, sequenced in a study of blood T cell repertoires in COVID-19. Sequencing was performed with immunoSEQ multiplex PCR; in TCRdb, only in-frame clones are kept and a portion is missing. The sample lists about 76,000 clones, about 90% occurring once. What was sequenced was peripheral blood. The receptors derive from a human donor in a cohort sampled during active COVID-19.

V is TRBV19 and J is TRBJ1-6; a possible D gene is TRBD1 (5 bases). With 3 bases removed from V and 11 bases from J, the gap between germline ends came to 20 bases. This CDR3 comprises 16 residues. CDR1 is LNHDA, CDR2 SQIVND, per germline (reference sequence). The CDR3 sequence is CASSIISEGLYAPLHF. The CDR3 region has the DNA TGTGCCAGTAGTATTATTTCTGAGGGACTCTACGCACCCCTCCACTTT.

A single count supports this clone. The chain carries TRBV19 and TRBJ2-1; D unresolved. CDR1 LNHDA and CDR2 SQIVND come from the germline V gene (reference sequence). This CDR3 spans 15 amino acids. The V end was cut by 5 bases, the J end by 3 bases, with 14 bases between. The CDR3 loop is CASSSAANSYNEQFF. In DNA, the CDR3 is TGTGCCAGTAGTTCGGCGGCAAATAGCTACAATGAGCAGTTCTTC.

This clone occurred a few times. The chain couples TRBV2 to TRBJ2-1, with 8 positions matching TRBD2. The CDR3 spans 15 residues. Germline CDR1 and CDR2: SNHLY and FYNNEI. The ends lost 6 bases at V and 2 bases at J; junction bases unmatched: 6. The CDR3 spells CASSDGLAPYNEQFF. Written as DNA, the CDR3 is TGTGCCAGCAGCGACGGACTAGCCCCCTACAATGAGCAGTTCTTC.

The V gene is TRBV7-3, the J gene TRBJ2-1, with 7 nucleotides matching TRBD2. CDR1 is SGHTA and CDR2 is FQGTGA in the germline V gene. CDR3 length: 16 residues. Trimming removed 5 bases from V and 4 bases from J; junction bases left unmatched: 11. The CDR3 loop is CASSLYGTTTYNEQFF. The CDR3 DNA is TGTGCCAGCAGCCTGTATGGGACTACCACTTACAATGAGCAGTTCTTC.

The chain couples TRBV6-6 to TRBJ1-1; 11 nucleotides align to TRBD1. From germline, CDR1 is MNHNY and CDR2 SVGAGI (reference sequence). The length of the CDR3 is 13 residues. With 8 bases clipped from V and 6 bases from J, the junction kept 5 bases outside the gene matches. CDR3: CASCWDRGAEAFF. CDR3 coding DNA: TGTGCCAGCTGCTGGGACAGGGGGGCTGAAGCTTTCTTT.

The chain carries TRBV27 and TRBJ2-7, with D perhaps matching TRBD1 (6 bases). The V end was cut by 4 bases, the J end by 0 bases, with 10 bases between. The CDR3 is 14 amino acids. The V gene's germline CDR1 is MNHEY and CDR2 SMNVEV (reference sequence). In DNA, the CDR3 is TGTGCCAGCAGTTCCAGGGGCGGCTCCTACGAGCAGTACTTC. Residues: CASSSRGGSYEQYF.

V usage is TRBV6-5 and J usage is TRBJ1-4; D is perhaps TRBD1 (5 bases). The CDR3 consists of 15 residues. Trimming took off 2 bases at V and 2 bases at J, with 9 bases between the two ends. Per the germline V gene, CDR1 is MNHEY and CDR2 is SVGAGI. CDR3 sequence reads: CASSYAGLTNEKLFF. CDR3 sequence (DNA): TGTGCCAGCAGTTACGCGGGGCTCACTAATGAAAAACTGTTTTTT.

The rearrangement uses TRBV25-1 and TRBJ2-1; D possibly corresponds to TRBD1 (6 bases). V gave up 3 bases and J gave up 0 bases, with 12 bases separating them. The germline CDR1 and CDR2 sequences are MGHDK and SYGVNS. This CDR3 is 16 amino acids long. The CDR3 region has the DNA TGTGCCAGCAGTGACAGGGGCCAAAGCTCCTACAATGAGCAGTTCTTC. Its translation: CASSDRGQSSYNEQFF.

This chain uses TRBV19 with TRBJ2-3; TRBD2 agrees at 8 bases. This CDR3 has 17 residues. The trim removed 6 bases at V and 2 bases at J, leaving 13 bases unmatched. Germline V gene lookup returns CDR1 LNHDA and CDR2 SQIVND (reference sequence). DNA for the CDR3: TGTGCCAGTAGCCTCCGCATCGGGACTAGTCTCACAGATACGCAGTATTTT. It yields the protein CASSLRIGTSLTDTQYF.

The chain combines TRBV30 with TRBJ2-7; D perhaps matches TRBD2 (5 bases). The CDR3 runs to 14 residues. The V gene's germline CDR1 is GTSNPN and CDR2 SVGIG (reference sequence). V lost 4 bases to trimming and J lost 3 bases, with 16 bases between them. As DNA, the CDR3 is TGTGCCTGGACTCGGCCGGGGATCAACTACGAGCAGTACTTC. Its protein is CAWTRPGINYEQYF.